What follows are 19 T cell receptor beta chains derived from one specimen sequenced in a study of neoadjuvant anti-PD-1 for oral cavity cancer (dated by TCRdb to about 2021). Preparation of the library involved the immunoSEQ multiplex PCR assay. This immuneACCESS table, as held by TCRdb, lists in-frame sequences with V and J called but not all clones. Of the missing ones, under half trace to an unresolved V gene in checked studies; the others have no known cause. For this sample the table gives approximately 72,000 clones, of which about four fifths were detected only once. The ten top clones hold roughly 3.4% of the sample. The intended sense of this specimen's time point label: before neoadjuvant nivolumab. The sequencing used PBMCs, collected before nivolumab (anti-PD-1) treatment. Receptors originate from a person aged 35 to 85 with oral cavity squamous cell carcinoma.

This clone was counted only a few times. The rearrangement links TRBV29-1 to TRBJ1-2; TRBD1 matches 7 bases. Germline CDR1 is SQVTM and CDR2 is ANQGSEA. V shed 7 bases, J shed 2 bases, and the junction held 10 bases outside the gene matches. CDR3 length: 14 residues. As DNA, the CDR3 is TGCAGCGCCTCCAGTTCGACAGGGAACTATGGCTACACCTTC. Residues: CSASSSTGNYGYTF.

This sequence joins TRBV27 and TRBJ2-1; tentative D call: TRBD1 (5 bases). The CDR3 spans 12 residues. Trimming shortened V by 4 bases and J by 7 bases, and 8 bases separated the two germline ends. The germline V gene encodes CDR1 MNHEY and CDR2 SMNVEV (reference sequence). CDR3 sequence reads: CASSSQVNEQFF. The CDR3 bases are TGTGCCAGCAGTTCACAGGTAAATGAGCAGTTCTTC.

Comments on this clone: One end of the junction does not line up with germline, which may come from a read error. J is TRBJ2-1 and V is TRBV6-1; 9 positions match TRBD1. Germline V gene data show CDR1 as MNHNS and CDR2 as SASEGT. This CDR3 is 15 amino acids long. CDR3 in DNA: TGTGCCAGCACTGAACAGGGGGCGCGGTACAATGAGCAGTTCTTC. It codes for CASTEQGARYNEQFF.

V and J are TRBV29-1 and TRBJ2-1; D gene ambiguous. This CDR3 has 13 residues. The germline V gene encodes CDR1 SQVTM and CDR2 ANQGSEA. V was pared by 3 bases and J by 0 bases, with 6 bases between. CDR3 residues: CSVDESSYNEQFF. CDR3 coding DNA: TGCAGCGTTGATGAGAGCTCCTACAATGAGCAGTTCTTC.

V usage is TRBV7-3 and J usage is TRBJ2-2; D is ambiguous. This CDR3 has 14 residues. V was pared by 5 bases and J by 2 bases, with 9 bases between. Germline CDR1 reads SGHTA; CDR2 reads FQGTGA. The CDR3 region is CASSLDGNTGELFF. CDR3 coding DNA: TGTGCCAGCAGCCTAGACGGAAACACCGGGGAGCTGTTTTTT.

The rearrangement uses TRBV6-1 and TRBJ2-5, with D possibly TRBD2 on 5 matching bases. V was pared by 4 bases and J by 5 bases, with 11 bases between. In germline, CDR1 is MNHNS, CDR2 SASEGT. This CDR3 region has 13 residues. CDR3 in amino acids: CASSGLVAETQYF. CDR3 coding DNA: TGTGCCAGCAGTGGGTTAGTAGCGGAGACCCAGTACTTC.

V usage is TRBV30 and J usage is TRBJ1-4; D remains ambiguous. The germline gives CDR1 GTSNPN, CDR2 SVGIG (reference sequence). There are 18 residues in the CDR3. V lost 1 base to trimming and J lost 3 bases, with 21 bases between them. The DNA for the CDR3 is TGTGCCTGGAGTGGAAGAGGACCCCTAACCGGGGCTAATGAAAAACTGTTTTTT. It translates to CAWSGRGPLTGANEKLFF.

With respect to this clone: The sample holds other DNA sequences that translate to the same CDR3. The chain employs TRBV6-5 and TRBJ1-1; possibly TRBD1 for D (5 bases). V lost 2 bases, J lost 1 base, and 5 bases lay in between. The CDR3 runs to 13 residues. Per the germline V gene, CDR1 is MNHEY and CDR2 is SVGAGI. The CDR3 is CASSYGGNTEAFF. CDR3 bases: TGTGCCAGCAGTTACGGGGGGAACACTGAAGCTTTCTTT.

The chain links TRBV25-1 to TRBJ2-5; possible D gene TRBD1, 6 bases. The V end was cut by 3 bases, the J end by 0 bases, with 11 bases between. CDR1 and CDR2 (germline): MGHDK, SYGVNS. CDR3 length equals 15 residues. CDR3 region: CASSEAGENQETQYF. In DNA, the CDR3 is TGTGCCAGCAGTGAGGCAGGGGAAAACCAAGAGACCCAGTACTTC.

This sequence joins TRBV25-1 and TRBJ2-1, with 10 bases that match TRBD2. V lost 4 bases and J lost 5; bases outside the gene matches: 14. Germline-derived CDR1 and CDR2 are MGHDK and SYGVNS. The CDR3 length is 18 residues. CDR3: CASSVLPGTSVRHNEQFF. Here the CDR3 DNA reads TGTGCCAGCAGTGTTTTACCGGGGACTAGCGTTAGACACAATGAGCAGTTCTTC.

The gene calls are TRBV19 and TRBJ2-5; D is perhaps TRBD1 (5 bases). Germline CDR1 reads LNHDA; CDR2 reads SQIVND (reference sequence). V was trimmed by 4 bases and J by 4 bases, leaving 13 bases between them. CDR3 length: 14 amino acids. The CDR3 sequence: CASSTTDLLETQYF. The CDR3, as DNA: TGTGCCAGTAGTACGACAGACTTGTTAGAGACCCAGTACTTC.

The genes are TRBV4-1 and TRBJ2-1; 7 bases align to TRBD1. Germline V lookup: CDR1 MGHRA, CDR2 YSYEKL. Trimming removed 1 base from V and 6 bases from J; junction bases left unmatched: 3. The CDR3 is 14 residues long. The DNA for the CDR3 is TGCGCCAGCAGCCAAGGGACAGGTCGCAATGAGCAGTTCTTC. The encoded protein is CASSQGTGRNEQFF.

The chain uses TRBV7-9 and TRBJ2-7; TRBD2 matches 8 bases. In germline, CDR1 is SEHNR, CDR2 FQNEAQ (reference sequence). J gave up 5 bases and V 5 bases, and 14 bases lay outside the gene matches. This CDR3 is 16 amino acids long. The CDR3 DNA sequence: TGTGCCAGCAGCACCTTCCGGGGGGGCAGGTACCACGAGCAGTACTTC. Amino acids: CASSTFRGGRYHEQYF. The whole variable domain, remainder taken from reference TRBV7-9 and TRBJ2-7, is DTGVSQNPRHKITKRGQNVTFRCDPISEHNRLYWYRQTLGQGPEFLTYFQNEAQLEKSRLLSDRFSAERPKGSFSTLEIQRTEQGDSAMYLCASSTFRGGRYHEQYFGPGTRLTVT.

The CDR3 spells CRYNTNTEAFF. CDR3 nucleotide sequence: TGCAGGTACAACACGAACACTGAAGCTTTCTTT. This chain joins TRBV20-1 and TRBJ1-1, with D hard to call. The CDR3 length is 11 residues. Germline-derived CDR1 and CDR2 are DFQATT and SNEGSKA (reference sequence).

This chain connects TRBV9 to TRBJ2-7, with TRBD1 matching 7 bases. CDR3 length: 15 residues. V was clipped by 4 bases and J by 3 bases; unmatched bases: 10. Germline CDR1 SGDLS, CDR2 YYNGEE. As DNA, the CDR3 is TGTGCCAGCAGCCCAGACCCCCGGGACAGCTACGAGCAGTACTTC. Its protein product is CASSPDPRDSYEQYF.

The chain combines TRBV7-3 with TRBJ2-5; a possible D gene is TRBD2 (5 bases). The CDR3 runs 13 residues. The ends were cut back, 4 bases at V and 7 bases at J, with 13 bases in the middle. Germline V CDR1 and CDR2: SGHTA, FQGTGA. CDR3 in DNA: TGTGCCAGCAGCTCCGGAGACCGGGGGACCCAGTACTTC. This translates into CASSSGDRGTQYF.

The V and J genes are TRBV9 and TRBJ2-1; 8 nucleotides align to TRBD1. Trimming removed 5 bases from V and 2 bases from J; junction bases left unmatched: 27. The CDR3 loop spans 22 amino acids. Germline V gene data show CDR1 as SGDLS and CDR2 as YYNGEE. The CDR3 here is CASRGQAARLRSRGDPYNEQFF. The DNA for the CDR3 is TGTGCCAGCAGGGGACAGGCAGCTCGCCTACGCTCGAGGGGGGATCCCTACAATGAGCAGTTCTTC.

The V and J genes are TRBV5-1 and TRBJ2-1, with TRBD1 matching 10 bases. Germline V gene lookup returns CDR1 SGHRS and CDR2 YFSETQ. The V and J ends lost 5 bases and 3 bases, in that order; junction bases with no gene match: 5. The CDR3 consists of 15 residues. The CDR3 protein is CASRTGTGVYNEQFF. The CDR3 DNA reads TGCGCCAGCAGGACCGGGACAGGGGTCTACAATGAGCAGTTCTTC.

V is TRBV9 and J is TRBJ1-1; 8 bases agree with TRBD1. Germline V gene lookup returns CDR1 SGDLS and CDR2 YYNGEE. The trim removed 2 bases at V and 7 bases at J, leaving 10 bases unmatched. The CDR3 loop spans 15 amino acids. CDR3 coding DNA: TGTGCCAGCAGCGTCGGGGGCAGGGGGCATGGTGAAGCTTTCTTT. Its translation is CASSVGGRGHGEAFF.